These 3 T cell receptor beta chains came from one sample sequenced in a study of PD-1 blockade in classical Hodgkin lymphoma. The patients all showed relapse after autologous stem cell transplantation, while their brentuximab vedotin exposure varied. Some clones are missing from TCRdb's copy, which holds only in-frame ones; the method was immunoSEQ multiplex PCR. The table includes about 110,000 clones, about 88% detected once. This material consisted of peripheral blood mononuclear cells (PBMCs), taken before the second cycle of nivolumab. These receptors were collected from a human donor with classical Hodgkin lymphoma.

The chain employs TRBV29-1 and TRBJ2-1; 7 nucleotides align to TRBD1. The CDR3 loop spans 16 amino acids. Trimming cost V 0 bases and J 8 bases; bases outside gene matches: 13. Germline V gene lookup returns CDR1 SQVTM and CDR2 ANQGSEA. CDR3 coding DNA: TGCAGCGTTGAAGACTCAGGGACAGCGAGTATAGATGAGCAGTTCTTC. Amino acid sequence: CSVEDSGTASIDEQFF.

The chain is built from TRBV7-2 and TRBJ2-4, with 15 bases aligning to TRBD2. V shed 4 bases and J 3 bases; nucleotides not matched to a gene: 4. Germline CDR1 and CDR2: SGHTA and FQGNSA. This CDR3 has 17 amino acids. As DNA, the CDR3 is TGTGCCAGCAGCTCAGGACTAGCGGGAGGGGGCAAAAACATTCAGTACTTC. It is translated as CASSSGLAGGGKNIQYF.

The chain uses TRBV30 and TRBJ2-1, with 10 bases lining up with TRBD2. J lost 6 bases, V lost 0 bases, and 5 bases had no gene match. The CDR3 runs 15 residues. The germline V gene has CDR1 GTSNPN and CDR2 SVGIG (reference sequence). CDR3 in DNA: TGTGCCTGGAGTGTACTGGGGACTAGCGTCAATGAGCAGTTCTTC. Protein sequence: CAWSVLGTSVNEQFF.